This TCR beta chain emerged from a study of T-cell reconstitution after alpha-beta-depleted transplantation in children. The CDR3 spans 15 residues. The V gene end was trimmed by 4 bases and the J gene end by 6 bases; junction bases not matched to a gene: 7. Germline V CDR1 and CDR2: SGHRS, YFSETQ. A TCRbeta library incorporating unique molecular identifiers was prepared. TCRdb redid the calling of the PCR reads with MiXCR, one entry per CDR3 protein. The sample records approximately 400,000 distinct CDR3 sequences, around 9.9% being singletons. This clonotype was seen only a few times. V usage is TRBV5-1 and J usage is TRBJ2-1, with 10 bases that match TRBD1. The receptor's source is a human donor who donated a stem cell graft to a child with acute myeloid leukemia. Specimen: PBMCs from the stem cell graft donor, collected from the stem cell graft. CDR3 DNA: TGCGCCAGCAGCAAAGGCCGGACAGGGGGCAATGAGCAGTTCTTC. Translated: CASSKGRTGGNEQFF.